The 7 T cell receptor beta chains below come from one sample, sequenced in a study of blood T cell repertoires in COVID-19 (dated by TCRdb to 2018 to 2020). Receptors were amplified or captured by the immunoSEQ multiplex PCR assay. TCRdb provides this immuneACCESS table in a form limited to in-frame rearrangements. Some clones are lacking; in checked studies, under half of them reflect an unresolved V gene, and why the rest are absent is not known. For this sample the table gives about 150,000 clones, of which approximately 80% were detected only once. In total, the top ten clones hold around 3.5% of the sample. Sequenced: peripheral blood. The receptors stem from a woman of 80 years or more with acute or convalescent COVID-19.

CDR3 region: CASSMGGREETQYF. The DNA for the CDR3 is TGTGCCAGTAGTATGGGCGGGAGGGAAGAGACCCAGTACTTC. This rearrangement joins TRBV19 to TRBJ2-5; 9 nucleotides line up with TRBD2. The ends lost 3 bases at V and 3 bases at J; junction bases unmatched: 2. The CDR3 extends over 14 amino acids. Germline CDR1 and CDR2: LNHDA and SQIVND (reference sequence).

The J gene is TRBJ2-7, the V gene TRBV10-3; 9 positions agree with TRBD1. This CDR3 is 14 amino acids long. With V trimmed by 4 bases and J by 1 base, 2 bases remained unmatched. CDR1 and CDR2 from the germline V gene are ENHRY and SYGVKD. CDR3 DNA: TGTGCCATCAGTGCCGGGACAGGGTCCTACGAGCAGTACTTC. Translating gives CAISAGTGSYEQYF.

The chain joins TRBV19 to TRBJ1-2, with TRBD1 identical over 7 bases. Trimming removed 3 bases from V and 13 bases from J; junction bases left unmatched: 11. The CDR3 is 13 amino acids. Germline loops: CDR1 LNHDA, CDR2 SQIVND (reference sequence). This chain's CDR3 is CASSIRELTGSTF. The CDR3 nucleotides are TGTGCCAGTAGTATCCGCGAGCTGACAGGGAGCACCTTC.

The genes are TRBV7-8 and TRBJ1-5, with 9 bases that match TRBD1. Trimming cost V 5 bases and J 6 bases; bases outside gene matches: 14. In germline, CDR1 is SGHVS, CDR2 FQNEAQ. The CDR3 is 17 amino acids. DNA of the CDR3: TGTGCCAGCAGCCCCGTTTTTTCGGGACAGGGAGGTCAGCCCCAGCATTTT. Protein product: CASSPVFSGQGGQPQHF.

The V and J genes are TRBV7-6 and TRBJ1-1; D perhaps matches TRBD1 (5 bases). The V gene's germline CDR1 is SGHVS and CDR2 FNYEAQ. The CDR3 is 15 residues long. Deletions cut 2 bases from V and 6 bases from J, with 16 bases between. CDR3 nucleotides: TGTGCCAGCAGCTTAATGATTGGGGCAGACTCTGAAGCTTTCTTT. It codes for CASSLMIGADSEAFF. The complete variable domain, with remaining parts taken from reference TRBV7-6 and TRBJ1-1, reads GAGVSQSPRYKVTKRGQDVALRCDPISGHVSLYWYRQALGQGPEFLTYFNYEAQQDKSGLPNDRFSAERPEGSISTLTIQRTEQRDSAMYRCASSLMIGADSEAFFGQGTRLTVV.

The chain links TRBV20-1 to TRBJ2-5; the match to TRBD1 covers 7 bases. V shed 7 bases and J 4 bases; nucleotides not matched to a gene: 3. This CDR3 comprises 11 residues. Germline values: CDR1 DFQATT, CDR2 SNEGSKA (reference sequence). Here the CDR3 DNA reads TGCAGTGGAACAGGGGCAGAGACCCAGTACTTC. The encoded protein is CSGTGAETQYF.

This chain connects TRBV29-1 to TRBJ1-1, with 10 bases matching TRBD1. Germline V gene lookup returns CDR1 SQVTM and CDR2 ANQGSEA. This CDR3 contains 12 residues. V lost 6 bases to trimming and J lost 3 bases; unmatched junction nucleotides: 1. The CDR3, as DNA: TGCAGCGTGGACAGGGGGGACACTGAAGCTTTCTTT. This translates into CSVDRGDTEAFF.